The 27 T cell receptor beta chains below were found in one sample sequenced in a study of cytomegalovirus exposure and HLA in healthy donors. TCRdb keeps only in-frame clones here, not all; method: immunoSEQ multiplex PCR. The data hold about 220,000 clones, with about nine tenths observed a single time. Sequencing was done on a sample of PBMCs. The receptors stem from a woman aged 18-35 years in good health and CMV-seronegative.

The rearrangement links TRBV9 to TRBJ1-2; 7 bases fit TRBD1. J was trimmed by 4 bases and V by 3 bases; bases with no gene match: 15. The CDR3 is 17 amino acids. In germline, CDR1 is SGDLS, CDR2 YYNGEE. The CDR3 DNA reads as TGTGCCAGCAGCGGCGACGAAGGTGGGGACAGAGCCTATGGCTACACCTTC. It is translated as CASSGDEGGDRAYGYTF.

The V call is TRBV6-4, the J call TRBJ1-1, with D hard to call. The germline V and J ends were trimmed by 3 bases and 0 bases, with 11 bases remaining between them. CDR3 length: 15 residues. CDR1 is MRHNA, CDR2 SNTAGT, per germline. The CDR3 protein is CASSEGGDLNTEAFF. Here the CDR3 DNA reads TGTGCCAGCAGTGAAGGCGGGGATCTGAACACTGAAGCTTTCTTT.

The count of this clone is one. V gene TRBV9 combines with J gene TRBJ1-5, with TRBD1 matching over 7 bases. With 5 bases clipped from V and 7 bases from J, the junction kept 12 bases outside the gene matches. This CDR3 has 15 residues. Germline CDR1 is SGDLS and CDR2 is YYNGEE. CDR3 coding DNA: TGTGCCAGCAGAGAAGAAAGGGGGCCGGGGCAGCCCCAGCATTTT. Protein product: CASREERGPGQPQHF.

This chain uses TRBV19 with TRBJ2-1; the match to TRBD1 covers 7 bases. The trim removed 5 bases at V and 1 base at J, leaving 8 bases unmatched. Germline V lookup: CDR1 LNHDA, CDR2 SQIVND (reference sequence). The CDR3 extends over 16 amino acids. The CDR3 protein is CASSSPGQRSYNEQFF. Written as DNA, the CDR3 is TGTGCCAGTAGTTCTCCGGGACAGCGTTCCTACAATGAGCAGTTCTTC.

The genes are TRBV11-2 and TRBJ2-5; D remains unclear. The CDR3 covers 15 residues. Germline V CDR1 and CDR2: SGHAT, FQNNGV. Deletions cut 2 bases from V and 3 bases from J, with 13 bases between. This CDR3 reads CASSLSVSLKETQYF. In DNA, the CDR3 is TGTGCCAGCAGCTTATCTGTTAGCTTGAAAGAGACCCAGTACTTC.

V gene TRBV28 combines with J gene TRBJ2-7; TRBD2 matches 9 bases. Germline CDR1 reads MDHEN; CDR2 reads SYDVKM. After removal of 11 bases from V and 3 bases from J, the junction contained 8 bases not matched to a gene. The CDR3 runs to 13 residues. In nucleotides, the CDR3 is TGTGCCGGCGGGACTAGCCTTTTCTACGAGCAGTACTTC. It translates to CAGGTSLFYEQYF.

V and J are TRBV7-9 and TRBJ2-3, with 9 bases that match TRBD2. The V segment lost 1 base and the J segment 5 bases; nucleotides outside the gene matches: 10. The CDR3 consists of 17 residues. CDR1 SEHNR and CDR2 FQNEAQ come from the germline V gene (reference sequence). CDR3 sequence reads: CASSLDRGGRARDTQYF. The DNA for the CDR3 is TGTGCCAGCAGCTTAGATCGGGGCGGGAGGGCTAGAGATACGCAGTATTTT.

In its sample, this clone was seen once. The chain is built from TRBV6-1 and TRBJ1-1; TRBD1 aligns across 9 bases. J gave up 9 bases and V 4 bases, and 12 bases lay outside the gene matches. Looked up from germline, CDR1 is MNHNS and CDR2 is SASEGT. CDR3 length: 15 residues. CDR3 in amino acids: CASSGDPGQGRQAFF. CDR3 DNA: TGTGCCAGCAGTGGAGACCCGGGACAGGGACGGCAAGCTTTCTTT.

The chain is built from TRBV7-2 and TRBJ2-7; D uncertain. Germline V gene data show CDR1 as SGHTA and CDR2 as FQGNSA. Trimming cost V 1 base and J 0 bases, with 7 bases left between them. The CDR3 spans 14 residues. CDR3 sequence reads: CASSLVTSSYEQYF. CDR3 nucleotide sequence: TGTGCCAGCAGCTTAGTAACGAGCTCCTACGAGCAGTACTTC.

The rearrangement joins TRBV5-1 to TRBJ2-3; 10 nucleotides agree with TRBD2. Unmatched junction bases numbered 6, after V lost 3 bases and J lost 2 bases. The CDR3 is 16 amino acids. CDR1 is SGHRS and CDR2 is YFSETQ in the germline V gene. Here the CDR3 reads CASSSPSGRATDTQYF. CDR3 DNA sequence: TGCGCCAGCAGCTCCCCCAGCGGGAGGGCCACAGATACGCAGTATTTT.

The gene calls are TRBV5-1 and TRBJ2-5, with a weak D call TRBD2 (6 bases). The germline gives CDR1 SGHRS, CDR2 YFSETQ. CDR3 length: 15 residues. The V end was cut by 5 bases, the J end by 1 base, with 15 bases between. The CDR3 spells CASRRGSGLQETQYF. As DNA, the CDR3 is TGCGCCAGCAGACGGGGAAGCGGGCTCCAAGAGACCCAGTACTTC.

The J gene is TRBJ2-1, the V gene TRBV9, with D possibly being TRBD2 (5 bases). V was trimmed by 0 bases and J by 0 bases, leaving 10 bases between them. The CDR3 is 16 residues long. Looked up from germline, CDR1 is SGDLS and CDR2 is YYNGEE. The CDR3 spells CASSVDRGNSYNEQFF. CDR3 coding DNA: TGTGCCAGCAGCGTAGATAGAGGGAACTCCTACAATGAGCAGTTCTTC. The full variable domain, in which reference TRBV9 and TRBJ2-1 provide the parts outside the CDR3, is DSGVTQTPKHLITATGQRVTLRCSPRSGDLSVYWYQQSLDQGLQFLIQYYNGEERAKGNILERFSAQQFPDLHSELNLSSLELGDSALYFCASSVDRGNSYNEQFFGPGTRLTVL.

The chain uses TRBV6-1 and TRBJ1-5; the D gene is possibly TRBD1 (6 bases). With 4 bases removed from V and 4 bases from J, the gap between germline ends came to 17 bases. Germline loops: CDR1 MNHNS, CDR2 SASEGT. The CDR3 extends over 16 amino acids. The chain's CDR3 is CASSALPGAVNQPQHF. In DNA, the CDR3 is TGTGCCAGCAGTGCCTTGCCAGGGGCGGTAAATCAGCCCCAGCATTTT.

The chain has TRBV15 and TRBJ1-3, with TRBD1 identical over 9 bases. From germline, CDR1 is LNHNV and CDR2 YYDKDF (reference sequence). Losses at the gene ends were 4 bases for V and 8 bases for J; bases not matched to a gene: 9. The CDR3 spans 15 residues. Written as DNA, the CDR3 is TGTGCCACCAGCATGGGGAACAGGGGGCCTGACACCATATATTTT. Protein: CATSMGNRGPDTIYF.

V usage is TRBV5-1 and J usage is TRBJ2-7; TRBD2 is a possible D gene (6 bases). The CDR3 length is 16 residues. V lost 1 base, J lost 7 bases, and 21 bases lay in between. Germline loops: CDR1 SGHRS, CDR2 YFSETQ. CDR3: CASSLKSADLGGEQYF. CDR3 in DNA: TGCGCCAGCAGCTTGAAATCGGCGGACTTGGGGGGAGAGCAGTACTTC.

CDR3 protein: CASSRPGGETQYF. The CDR3 coding sequence is TGTGCCAGCAGCCGGCCCGGGGGAGAGACCCAGTACTTC. The chain joins TRBV7-6 to TRBJ2-5; TRBD2 is a possible D gene (6 bases). In germline, CDR1 is SGHVS, CDR2 FNYEAQ. Trimming cost V 5 bases and J 4 bases, with 11 bases left between them. This CDR3 is built from 13 residues.

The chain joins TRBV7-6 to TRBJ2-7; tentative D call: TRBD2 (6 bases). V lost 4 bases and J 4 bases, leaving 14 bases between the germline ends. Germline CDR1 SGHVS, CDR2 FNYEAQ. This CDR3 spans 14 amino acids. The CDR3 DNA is TGTGCCAGCAGCTGGGGGGACTCGGGTTACGAGCAGTACTTC. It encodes CASSWGDSGYEQYF. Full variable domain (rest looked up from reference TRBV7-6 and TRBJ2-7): GAGVSQSPRYKVTKRGQDVALRCDPISGHVSLYWYRQALGQGPEFLTYFNYEAQQDKSGLPNDRFSAERPEGSISTLTIQRTEQRDSAMYRCASSWGDSGYEQYFGPGTRLTVT.

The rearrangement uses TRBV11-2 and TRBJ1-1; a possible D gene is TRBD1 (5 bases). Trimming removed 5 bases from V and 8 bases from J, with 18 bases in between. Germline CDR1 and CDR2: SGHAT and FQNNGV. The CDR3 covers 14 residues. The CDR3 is CASSPVGREGEAFF. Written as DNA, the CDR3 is TGTGCCAGCAGCCCCGTAGGCAGGGAAGGCGAAGCTTTCTTT.

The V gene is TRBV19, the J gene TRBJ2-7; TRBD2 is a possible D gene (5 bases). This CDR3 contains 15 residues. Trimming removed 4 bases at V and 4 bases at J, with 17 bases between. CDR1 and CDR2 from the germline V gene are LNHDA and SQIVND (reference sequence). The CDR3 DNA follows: TGTGCCAGTAGTACCGACTATCGCTACAATTACGAGCAGTACTTC. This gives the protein CASSTDYRYNYEQYF.

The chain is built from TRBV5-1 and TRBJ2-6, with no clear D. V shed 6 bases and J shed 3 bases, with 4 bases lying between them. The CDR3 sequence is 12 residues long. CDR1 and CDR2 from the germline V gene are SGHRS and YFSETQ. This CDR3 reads CASTLGANVLTF. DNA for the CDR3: TGCGCCAGCACCCTTGGGGCCAACGTCCTGACTTTC.

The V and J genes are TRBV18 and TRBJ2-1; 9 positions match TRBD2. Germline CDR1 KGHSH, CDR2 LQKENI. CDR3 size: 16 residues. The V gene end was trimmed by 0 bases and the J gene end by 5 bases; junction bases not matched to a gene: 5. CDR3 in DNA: TGTGCCAGCTCACCACCCCTGGCGGGAGGGCACAATGAGCAGTTCTTC. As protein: CASSPPLAGGHNEQFF.

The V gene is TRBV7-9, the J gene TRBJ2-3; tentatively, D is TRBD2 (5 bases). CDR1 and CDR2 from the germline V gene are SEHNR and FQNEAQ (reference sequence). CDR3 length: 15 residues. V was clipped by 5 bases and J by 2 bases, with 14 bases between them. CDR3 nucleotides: TGTGCCAGCAGCACACTAGAAGTCATCACAGATACGCAGTATTTT. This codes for CASSTLEVITDTQYF.

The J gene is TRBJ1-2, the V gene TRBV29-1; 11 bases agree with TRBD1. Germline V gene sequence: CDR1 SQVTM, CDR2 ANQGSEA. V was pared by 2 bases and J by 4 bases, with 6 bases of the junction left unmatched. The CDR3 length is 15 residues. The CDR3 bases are TGCAGCGTTGAAAAAGGGACAGGGGGTAGCTATGGCTACACCTTC. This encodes CSVEKGTGGSYGYTF. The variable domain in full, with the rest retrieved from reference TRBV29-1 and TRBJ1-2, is SAVISQKPSRDICQRGTSLTIQCQVDSQVTMMFWYRQQPGQSLTLIATANQGSEATYESGFVIDKFPISRPNLTFSTLTVSNMSPEDSSIYLCSVEKGTGGSYGYTFGSGTRLTVV.

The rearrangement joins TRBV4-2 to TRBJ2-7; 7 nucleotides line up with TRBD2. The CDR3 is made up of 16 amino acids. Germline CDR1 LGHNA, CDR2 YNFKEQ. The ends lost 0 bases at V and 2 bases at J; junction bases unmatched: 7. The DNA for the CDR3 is TGTGCCAGCAGCCAAGAAGAAGGCGGGAGAACCTACGAGCAGTACTTC. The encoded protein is CASSQEEGGRTYEQYF.

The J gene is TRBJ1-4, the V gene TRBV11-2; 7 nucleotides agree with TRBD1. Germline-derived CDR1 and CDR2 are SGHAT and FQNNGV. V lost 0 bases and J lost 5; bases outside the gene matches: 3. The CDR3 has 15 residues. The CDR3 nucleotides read TGTGCCAGCAGCTTAGAAGGGGGCTCGAATGAAAAACTGTTTTTT. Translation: CASSLEGGSNEKLFF.

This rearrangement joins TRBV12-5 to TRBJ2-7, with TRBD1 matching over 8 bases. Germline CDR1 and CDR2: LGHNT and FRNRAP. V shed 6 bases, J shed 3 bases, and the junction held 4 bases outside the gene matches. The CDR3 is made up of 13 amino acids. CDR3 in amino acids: CASGPGGFYEQYF. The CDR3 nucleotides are TGTGCTAGTGGCCCAGGGGGCTTCTACGAGCAGTACTTC.

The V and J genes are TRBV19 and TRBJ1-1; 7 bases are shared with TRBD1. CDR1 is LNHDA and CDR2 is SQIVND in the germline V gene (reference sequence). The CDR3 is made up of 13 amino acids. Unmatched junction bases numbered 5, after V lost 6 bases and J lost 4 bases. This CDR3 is CASSGQGGTEAFF. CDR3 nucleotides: TGTGCCAGTAGCGGGCAGGGGGGCACTGAAGCTTTCTTT.